This record covers a single T cell receptor beta chain. PCR involved 60 Vbeta and 13 Jbeta primers. Sequencing used immunoSEQ multiplex PCR; TCRdb keeps in-frame clones, though not all of them. The table lists some 87,000 clones, 78% of them singletons. Trimming stripped 6 bases from V and 6 bases from J, with 20 bases between. From germline, CDR1 is ENHRY and CDR2 SYGVKD. This CDR3 is built from 15 residues. The sample originates from a study of cytomegalovirus exposure and HLA in healthy donors. The source material was PBMCs. This receptor was taken from a man aged 18 to 29 in good health and CMV-seropositive. This sequence joins TRBV10-3 and TRBJ1-2; possibly TRBD1 for D (6 bases). This CDR3 reads CAIRGEGGAHDGYTF. In DNA, the CDR3 is TGTGCCATCAGGGGCGAGGGGGGGGCGCATGATGGCTACACCTTC.